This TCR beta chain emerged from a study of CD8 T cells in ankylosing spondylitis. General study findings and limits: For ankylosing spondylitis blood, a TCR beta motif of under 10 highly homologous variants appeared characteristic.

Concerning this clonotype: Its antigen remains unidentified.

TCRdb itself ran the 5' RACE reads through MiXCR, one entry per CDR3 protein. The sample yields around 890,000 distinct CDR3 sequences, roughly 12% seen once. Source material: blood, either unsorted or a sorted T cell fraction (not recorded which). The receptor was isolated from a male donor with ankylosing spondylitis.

DNA for the CDR3: TGTGCCATCAGTGAGTTGGGGCAGGGAACTGAAGCTTTCTTT. Amino acid sequence: CAISELGQGTEAFF. The rearrangement joins TRBV10-3 to TRBJ1-1, with D possibly being TRBD1 (5 bases). Deletions cut 1 base from V and 5 bases from J, with 11 bases between. CDR3 length: 14 amino acids. In germline, CDR1 is ENHRY, CDR2 SYGVKD.